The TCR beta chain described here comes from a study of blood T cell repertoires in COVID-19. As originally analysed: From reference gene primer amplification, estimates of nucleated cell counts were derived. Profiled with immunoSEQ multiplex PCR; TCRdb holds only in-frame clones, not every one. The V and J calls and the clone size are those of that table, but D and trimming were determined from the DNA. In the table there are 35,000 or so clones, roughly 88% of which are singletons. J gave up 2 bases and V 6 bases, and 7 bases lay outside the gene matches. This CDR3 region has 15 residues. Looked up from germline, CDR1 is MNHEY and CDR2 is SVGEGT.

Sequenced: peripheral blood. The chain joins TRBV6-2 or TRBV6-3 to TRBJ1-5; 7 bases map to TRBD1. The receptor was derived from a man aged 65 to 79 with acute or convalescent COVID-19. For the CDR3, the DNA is TGTGCCAGCAGCGACAACAGGGGAGGCAATCAGCCCCAGCATTTT. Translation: CASSDNRGGNQPQHF.